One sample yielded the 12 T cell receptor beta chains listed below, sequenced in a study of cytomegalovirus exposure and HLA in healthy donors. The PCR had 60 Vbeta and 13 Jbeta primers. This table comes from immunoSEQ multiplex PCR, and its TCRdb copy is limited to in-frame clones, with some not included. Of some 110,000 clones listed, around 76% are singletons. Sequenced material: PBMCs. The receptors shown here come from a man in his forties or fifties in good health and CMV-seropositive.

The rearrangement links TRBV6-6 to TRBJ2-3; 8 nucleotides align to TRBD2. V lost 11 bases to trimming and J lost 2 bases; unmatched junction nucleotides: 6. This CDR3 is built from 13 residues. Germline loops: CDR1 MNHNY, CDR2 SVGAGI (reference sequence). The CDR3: CASWTSITDTQYF. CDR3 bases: TGTGCCTCCTGGACTAGCATCACAGATACGCAGTATTTT.

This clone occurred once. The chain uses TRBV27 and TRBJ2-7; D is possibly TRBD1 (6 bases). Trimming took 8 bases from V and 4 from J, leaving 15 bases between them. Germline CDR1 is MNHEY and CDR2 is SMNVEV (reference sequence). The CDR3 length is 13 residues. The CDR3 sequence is CASRDIRTYEQYF. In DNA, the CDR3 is TGTGCCAGCCGGGACATACGAACTTACGAGCAGTACTTC.

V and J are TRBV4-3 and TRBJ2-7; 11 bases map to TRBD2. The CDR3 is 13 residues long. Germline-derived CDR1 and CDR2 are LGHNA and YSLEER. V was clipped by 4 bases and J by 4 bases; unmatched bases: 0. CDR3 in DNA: TGCGCCAGCAGCCCTAGCGGGGGGTACGAGCAGTACTTC. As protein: CASSPSGGYEQYF.

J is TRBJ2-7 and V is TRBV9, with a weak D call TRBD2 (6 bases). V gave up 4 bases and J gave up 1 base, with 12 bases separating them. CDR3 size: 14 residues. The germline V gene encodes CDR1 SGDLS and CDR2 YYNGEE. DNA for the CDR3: TGTGCCAGCAGCCCGGGACTCCCATCCTACGAGCAGTACTTC. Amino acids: CASSPGLPSYEQYF.

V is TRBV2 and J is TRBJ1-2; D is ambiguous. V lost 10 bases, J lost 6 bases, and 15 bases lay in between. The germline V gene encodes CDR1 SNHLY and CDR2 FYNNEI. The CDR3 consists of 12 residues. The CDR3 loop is CATTSLRHGYTF. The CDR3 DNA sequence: TGTGCCACGACTAGTCTTCGGCATGGCTACACCTTC.

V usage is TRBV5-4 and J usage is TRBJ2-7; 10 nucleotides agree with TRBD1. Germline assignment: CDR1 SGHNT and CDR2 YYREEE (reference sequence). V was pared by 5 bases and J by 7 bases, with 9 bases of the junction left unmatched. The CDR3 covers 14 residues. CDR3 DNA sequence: TGTGCCAGCAGTCCGGACAGGGGGTCTCGAGAGCAGTACTTC. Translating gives CASSPDRGSREQYF.

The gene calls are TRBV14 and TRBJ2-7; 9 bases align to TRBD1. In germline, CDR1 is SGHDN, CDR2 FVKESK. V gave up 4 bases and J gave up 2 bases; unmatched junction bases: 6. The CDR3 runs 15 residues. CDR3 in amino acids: CASSRPGQGAYEQYF. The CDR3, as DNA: TGTGCCAGCAGCCGTCCGGGACAGGGAGCCTACGAGCAGTACTTC.

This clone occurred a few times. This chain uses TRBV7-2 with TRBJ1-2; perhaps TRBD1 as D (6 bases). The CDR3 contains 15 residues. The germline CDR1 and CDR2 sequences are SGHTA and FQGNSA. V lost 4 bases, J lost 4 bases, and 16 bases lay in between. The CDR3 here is CASSSQGQRGYGYTF. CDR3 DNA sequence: TGTGCCAGCAGCTCTCAGGGGCAGCGGGGCTATGGCTACACCTTC.

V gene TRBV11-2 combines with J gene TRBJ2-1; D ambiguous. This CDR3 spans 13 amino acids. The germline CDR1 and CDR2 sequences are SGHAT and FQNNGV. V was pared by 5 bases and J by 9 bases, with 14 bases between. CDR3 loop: CASSPNQRGEQFF. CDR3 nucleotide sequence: TGTGCCAGCAGCCCAAATCAGAGAGGTGAGCAGTTCTTC.

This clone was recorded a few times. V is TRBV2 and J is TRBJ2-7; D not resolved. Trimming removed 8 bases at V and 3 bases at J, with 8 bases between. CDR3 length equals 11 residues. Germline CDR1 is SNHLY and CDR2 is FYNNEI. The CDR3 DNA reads TGTGCCAGCGCCAGATACTACGAGCAGTACTTC. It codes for CASARYYEQYF.

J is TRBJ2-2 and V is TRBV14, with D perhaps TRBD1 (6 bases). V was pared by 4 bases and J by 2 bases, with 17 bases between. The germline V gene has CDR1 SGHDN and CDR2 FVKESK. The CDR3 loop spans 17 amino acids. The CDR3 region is CASSPRNEGVNTGELFF. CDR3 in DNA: TGTGCCAGCAGCCCTAGAAACGAGGGGGTTAACACCGGGGAGCTGTTTTTT.

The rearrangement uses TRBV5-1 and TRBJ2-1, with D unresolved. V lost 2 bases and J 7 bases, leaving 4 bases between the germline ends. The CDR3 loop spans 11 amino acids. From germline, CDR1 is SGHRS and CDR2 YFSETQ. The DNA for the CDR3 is TGCGCCAGCAGCTTTGCGAATGAGCAGTTCTTC. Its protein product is CASSFANEQFF.